The clone carrying this TCR beta chain was detected once. Its specificity is not known. These data are taken from a study of high-grade serous ovarian cancer treatment subgroups. Study findings and constraints: Repertoire similarity ranged about 0.1 to 0.79 between tumors of one patient. Clonal relatedness tracked neoantigen level, and by trend copy number and mutation load. Bulk tumor TCR sequencing gave no spatial information.

CDR3 length equals 16 residues. Germline CDR1 is ENHRY and CDR2 is SYGVKD. The V and J ends lost 2 bases and 1 base, in that order; junction bases with no gene match: 6. Only in-frame clones appear in the TCRdb table, and some are missing; sequencing was by immunoSEQ multiplex PCR. The data show several thousand clones, 75% seen once. The tumor samples were collected prior to definitive surgery or chemotherapy. The J gene is TRBJ2-7, the V gene TRBV10-3, with 9 bases identical to TRBD1. The sequenced sample consisted of tumor tissue. The clonotype was recovered from a human donor with high-grade serous ovarian cancer. The CDR3 here is CAISEPRGTGSYEQYF. CDR3 in DNA: TGTGCCATCAGTGAGCCGAGAGGGACAGGGTCCTACGAGCAGTACTTC.